A selection of T cell receptor beta chains follows, all from one sample in a study of Ad26.COV2.S vaccination and SARS-CoV-2 variants. The protocol was immunoSEQ multiplex PCR, while the TCRdb copy is restricted to in-frame clones and leaves out a portion. The table shows some 300,000 clones, with around 84% occurring only once. Sequenced here: peripheral blood, sampled in a trial of Ad26.COV2.S vaccine versus placebo. Every receptor here comes from a person aged 18 to 59 who received the Ad26.COV2.S COVID-19 vaccine or a placebo. Each CDR3 is given with its conserved first and last residue. D genes are given only for firm matches. Only part of the rows carry a size: once, few, many, or a class if the clone is expanded.

>-|TRBV4-1|many|TRBJ1-4
CASSSSGEGEKLFF
TGCGCCAGCAGCTCCTCCGGGGAGGGGGAAAAACTGTTTTTT
>-|TRBV7-2|-|TRBJ1-2
CASSQKRLAGYTF
TGTGCCAGCAGCCAGAAACGCCTTGCGGGCTACACCTTC
>-|TRBV7-8|-|TRBJ1-2
CASSPHTGNYGYTF
TGTGCCAGCAGCCCCCATACAGGGAACTATGGCTACACCTTC
>-|TRBV4-2|-|TRBJ1-2
CASSQDWPGPDYGYTF
TGTGCCAGCAGCCAAGATTGGCCGGGACCTGACTATGGCTACACCTTC
>TRBD1|TRBV9|-|TRBJ2-1
CASAKDRAWDEQFF
TGTGCCAGCGCAAAGGACAGGGCATGGGATGAGCAGTTCTTC
>TRBD1|TRBV5-1|few|TRBJ1-6
CASSLGAYRGNSPLHF
TGCGCCAGCAGCCTAGGGGCTTACAGGGGGAATTCACCCCTCCACTTT
>-|TRBV5-6|few|TRBJ2-7
CASTPTGSYEQYF
TGTGCCAGCACCCCTACAGGATCCTACGAGCAGTACTTC
>-|TRBV9|few|TRBJ2-1
CASSVDTANYNEQFF
TGTGCCAGCAGCGTAGATACAGCGAATTACAATGAGCAGTTCTTC
>TRBD2|TRBV29-1|-|TRBJ2-3
CSVRGGTDTQYF
TGCAGCGTTCGGGGGGGAACAGATACGCAGTATTTT
>-|TRBV4-3|once|TRBJ1-2
CASSQDPPGPKGYTF
TGCGCCAGCAGCCAAGACCCGCCAGGCCCTAAAGGCTACACCTTC
>-|TRBV7-3|once|TRBJ2-2
CASSLLNSNTGELFF
TGTGCCAGCAGCTTACTAAATTCGAACACCGGGGAGCTGTTTTTT
>TRBD1|TRBV3-1/TRBV3-2|few|TRBJ2-5
CASSLFRDREETQYF
TGTGCCAGCAGCCTCTTCCGGGACAGGGAAGAGACCCAGTACTTC
>TRBD1|TRBV7-8|-|TRBJ2-5
CASTALGGQSQETQYF
TGTGCCAGCACTGCTCTAGGGGGACAGAGCCAAGAGACCCAGTACTTC
>TRBD2|TRBV24-1|-|TRBJ2-7
CATSDRGGSEQYF
TGTGCCACCAGTGACCGCGGCGGGAGCGAGCAGTACTTC
>TRBD1|TRBV19|-|TRBJ2-1
CASSGTGAFDEQFF
TGTGCCAGTAGCGGGACAGGGGCTTTCGATGAGCAGTTCTTC
>TRBD1|TRBV30|-|TRBJ1-4
CAWSVTGGEKLFF
TGTGCCTGGAGTGTAACAGGGGGGGAAAAACTGTTTTTT
>TRBD1|TRBV5-4|once|TRBJ1-1
CASSPGTGINTEAFF
TGTGCCAGCAGCCCAGGGACAGGGATTAATACTGAAGCTTTCTTT
>-|TRBV10-1|few|TRBJ2-5
CASSDSLGVETQYF
TGCGCCAGCAGTGACTCACTAGGGGTGGAGACCCAGTACTTC
>TRBD1|TRBV2|-|TRBJ2-3
CASRGGQGRGTDTQYF
TGTGCCAGCAGGGGCGGACAGGGACGGGGCACAGATACGCAGTATTTT
>-|TRBV10-3|-|TRBJ1-6
CAIRPPTGPASF
TGTGCCATCAGGCCCCCAACAGGGCCCGCTAGCTTT
>TRBD2|TRBV2|-|TRBJ2-2
CASSGYTSGANTGELFF
TGTGCCAGCAGTGGATATACTAGCGGGGCGAACACCGGGGAGCTGTTTTTT
>-|TRBV2|-|TRBJ1-6
CASSRESSYNSPLHF
TGTGCCAGCAGTAGGGAGAGCTCCTATAATTCACCCCTCCACTTT
>TRBD1|TRBV19|-|TRBJ1-2
CASSIVRDRLSYGYTF
TGTGCCAGTAGTATAGTTCGGGACAGACTATCCTATGGCTACACCTTC
>TRBD2|TRBV10-2|-|TRBJ2-3
CASRASGGARDTQYF
TGCGCCAGCAGGGCTAGCGGGGGGGCCAGAGATACGCAGTATTTT
>-|TRBV30|-|TRBJ1-2
CAWSVRFYGYTF
TGTGCCTGGAGTGTACGTTTCTATGGCTACACCTTC
>TRBD1|TRBV6-1|-|TRBJ1-2
CASSEMTGLGYTF
TGTGCCAGCAGTGAAATGACAGGGCTTGGCTACACCTTC
>TRBD1|TRBV10-3|-|TRBJ1-2
CAISPGQGRNGYTF
TGTGCCATCAGCCCCGGACAGGGGAGGAATGGCTACACCTTC
>-|TRBV7-9|once|TRBJ1-2
CASSPLEKFNYGYTF
TGTGCCAGCAGCCCCCTGGAGAAATTTAACTATGGCTACACCTTC
>TRBD1|TRBV5-1|-|TRBJ1-1
CASSSNRDRVAFF
TGCGCCAGCAGCTCAAACCGGGACAGGGTTGCTTTCTTT
>TRBD1|TRBV5-1|-|TRBJ1-1
CASRQGNMNTEAFF
TGCGCCAGCAGACAGGGGAATATGAACACTGAAGCTTTCTTT
>-|TRBV14|-|TRBJ2-5
CASSQSAETQYF
TGTGCCAGCAGCCAATCAGCGGAGACCCAGTACTTC
>TRBD1|TRBV5-1|-|TRBJ1-4
CASSPRTGENEKLFF
TGCGCCAGCAGCCCTAGGACAGGCGAAAATGAAAAACTGTTTTTT
>-|TRBV3-1/TRBV3-2|once|TRBJ1-2
CASSHKGQIYGYTF
TGTGCCAGCAGCCACAAAGGACAGATCTATGGCTACACCTTC
>TRBD1|TRBV29-1|-|TRBJ1-2
CSVEPTGGDYGYTF
TGCAGCGTTGAGCCGACAGGGGGCGACTATGGCTACACCTTC
>-|TRBV10-3|-|TRBJ1-1
CAISEPHGSLEAFF
TGTGCCATCAGTGAGCCCCACGGGTCCCTAGAAGCTTTCTTT
>-|TRBV19|-|TRBJ2-1
CASSMGGATYNEQFF
TGTGCCAGTAGTATGGGGGGGGCAACCTACAATGAGCAGTTCTTC
>TRBD2|TRBV5-1|once|TRBJ2-7
CASSPWTSGGYEQYF
TGCGCCAGCAGCCCCTGGACTAGCGGGGGGTACGAGCAGTACTTC
>-|TRBV18|-|TRBJ2-2
CASPGPINTGELFF
TGTGCCAGCCCGGGGCCGATCAACACCGGGGAGCTGTTTTTT
>TRBD1|TRBV4-2|-|TRBJ1-4
CASSQETGTANEKLFF
TGTGCCAGCAGCCAAGAAACCGGGACAGCCAATGAAAAACTGTTTTTT
>-|TRBV2|-|TRBJ1-3
CASSLSGNTIYF
TGTGCCAGCAGCCTCTCTGGAAACACCATATATTTT
>-|TRBV5-4|-|TRBJ1-3
CASSPSTGGNTIYF
TGTGCCAGCAGCCCTTCAACAGGGGGAAACACCATATATTTT
>-|TRBV5-6|-|TRBJ1-1
CASSAGWGRYLNTEAFF
TGTGCCAGCAGCGCCGGGTGGGGGCGATATCTGAACACTGAAGCTTTCTTT
>TRBD1|TRBV20-1|-|TRBJ1-6
CSASVGQGIVNNSPLHF
TGCAGTGCTAGTGTAGGACAGGGAATAGTAAACAATTCACCCCTCCACTTT
>-|TRBV18|once|TRBJ1-6
CASSPGQSNSPLHF
TGTGCCAGCTCACCAGGGCAGTCAAATTCACCCCTCCACTTT
>TRBD1|TRBV10-2|-|TRBJ2-7
CASSLTGRDEQYF
TGCGCCAGCAGTTTGACAGGGAGAGACGAGCAGTACTTC
>-|TRBV7-9|once|TRBJ1-3
CASSLERQSSGNTIYF
TGTGCCAGCAGCTTAGAACGGCAAAGCTCTGGAAACACCATATATTTT
>TRBD2|TRBV18|once|TRBJ2-7
CASSLTIPLAGGISYEQYF
TGTGCCAGCTCACTTACGATACCTCTAGCGGGGGGGATTTCCTACGAGCAGTACTTC
>-|TRBV5-1|-|TRBJ2-1
CASSLDIASYNEQFF
TGCGCCAGCAGCTTGGACATCGCCTCCTACAATGAGCAGTTCTTC
>TRBD1|TRBV5-1|-|TRBJ1-2
CASSSSRDRGLGYTF
TGCGCCAGCAGCTCGAGCCGAGACAGGGGGCTTGGCTACACCTTC
>TRBD1|TRBV28|-|TRBJ1-6
CASKTGAFSYNSPLHF
TGTGCCAGCAAGACAGGGGCCTTCTCCTATAATTCACCCCTCCACTTT
>-|TRBV5-4|once|TRBJ1-6
CASSLKVSSYNSPLHF
TGTGCCAGCAGCTTGAAAGTAAGCTCCTATAATTCACCCCTCCACTTT
>TRBD1|TRBV9|-|TRBJ2-7
CASSVTGVEEQYF
TGTGCCAGCAGCGTTACAGGGGTAGAGGAGCAGTACTTC
>TRBD1|TRBV6-5|-|TRBJ2-7
CASRGQGGPYEQYF
TGTGCCAGCAGGGGACAGGGGGGGCCCTACGAGCAGTACTTC
>-|TRBV12-3/TRBV12-4|once|TRBJ2-7
CASSLGYEQYF
TGTGCCAGCAGTTTAGGCTACGAGCAGTACTTC
>TRBD1|TRBV4-1|-|TRBJ1-5
CASRRTPGQGFYSNQPQHF
TGCGCCAGCAGGCGGACCCCGGGACAGGGATTCTATAGCAATCAGCCCCAGCATTTT